This TCR beta chain was captured by sequencing in a study of cytomegalovirus exposure and HLA in healthy donors. Whole-study context: Some 85 million unique TCRs from HLA-typed donors were held in an early data release.

V lost 3 bases to trimming and J lost 7 bases; unmatched junction nucleotides: 3. Germline V CDR1 and CDR2: SGHRS, YFSETQ. This CDR3 region has 14 residues. Study-level results: According to a later analysis, most TCR beta chains associated with CMV appeared HLA-restricted. In a later analysis, HLA-C alleles had the fewest associated TCRs, DRB1 alleles the most. A later analysis linked a missense variant in DCLRE1C to the trimming of TCR beta V and J genes.

Remarks on this clone: Its antigen is not identified.

In the PCR, 60 Vbeta and 13 Jbeta primers were used. Sequenced by immunoSEQ multiplex PCR; TCRdb stores in-frame clones only, minus some. The sample holds 150,000 to 200,000 clones. The TCR originated in a man aged 30 to 39 in good health and CMV-seronegative. The sample consisted of PBMCs. The chain has TRBV5-1 and TRBJ2-1; 11 bases match TRBD2. The CDR3 is CASSSGLAVNEQFF. The CDR3 bases are TGCGCCAGCAGCTCGGGACTAGCGGTTAATGAGCAGTTCTTC.